A single sample gave rise to the 30 T cell receptor beta chains below, sequenced in a study of OX40 agonist ivuxolimab in advanced cancers. The repertoire was sequenced with immunoSEQ multiplex PCR; TCRdb's copy has only in-frame clones and lacks some. Among 70,000 to 95,000 clones listed, around 90% were seen once. Sequenced here: CD4+ or CD8+ T cells sorted from blood, sampled in a trial of the OX40 agonist ivuxolimab. These receptors all come from an adult with an advanced solid tumor such as melanoma, head and neck, liver or kidney cancer.

CDR3 DNA: TGTGCCAGCAGCGTAGATCCTAGCTTGGGCACAGATACGCAGTATTTT. It specifies CASSVDPSLGTDTQYF. The genes are TRBV9 and TRBJ2-3; D perhaps matches TRBD2 (5 bases). This CDR3 is 16 amino acids long. Looked up from germline, CDR1 is SGDLS and CDR2 is YYNGEE. Trimming removed 0 bases at V and 1 base at J, with 12 bases between.

This sequence joins TRBV5-1 and TRBJ1-2, with TRBD1 matching over 8 bases. V lost 1 base and J lost 7; bases outside the gene matches: 6. The CDR3 sequence is 14 residues long. The germline gives CDR1 SGHRS, CDR2 YFSETQ. DNA for the CDR3: TGCGCCAGCAGCTTGCCCGACAGGGGTGGTGGCTACACCTTC. As protein: CASSLPDRGGGYTF. The whole variable domain, remainder taken from reference TRBV5-1 and TRBJ1-2, is KAGVTQTPRYLIKTRGQQVTLSCSPISGHRSVSWYQQTPGQGLQFLFEYFSETQRNKGNFPGRFSGRQFSNSRSEMNVSTLELGDSALYLCASSLPDRGGGYTFGSGTRLTVV.

CDR3 sequence (DNA): TGCGCCAGCAGGTCGGACAGCAACACCGGGGAGCTGTTTTTT. It specifies CASRSDSNTGELFF. V usage is TRBV10-2 and J usage is TRBJ2-2; D is perhaps TRBD1 (6 bases). The germline V gene has CDR1 WSHSY and CDR2 SAAADI. Trimming shortened V by 6 bases and J by 2 bases, and 10 bases separated the two germline ends. There are 14 residues in the CDR3.

The V and J genes are TRBV7-9 and TRBJ2-5; tentative D call: TRBD1 (5 bases). The germline V gene has CDR1 SEHNR and CDR2 FQNEAQ (reference sequence). The CDR3 has 14 residues. Deletions cut 5 bases from V and 1 base from J, with 11 bases between. The CDR3 DNA follows: TGTGCCAGCAGCCTCGACAGAGTCCAAGAGACCCAGTACTTC. Translated, it gives CASSLDRVQETQYF.

This clone was seen more than once but under ten times. The chain has TRBV7-8 and TRBJ1-2; D is perhaps TRBD1 (5 bases). The V end was cut by 5 bases, the J end by 10 bases, with 26 bases between. CDR3 length: 16 residues. Germline V gives CDR1 SGHVS, CDR2 FQNEAQ. CDR3 nucleotide sequence: TGTGCCAGCAGCGATACAAACCGGGACGTCGCATTTGTCTACACCTTC. Protein: CASSDTNRDVAFVYTF.

This sequence joins TRBV18 and TRBJ2-3; 7 nucleotides align to TRBD2. Germline lookup yields CDR1 KGHSH and CDR2 LQKENI. The CDR3 runs to 19 residues. The junction had 18 bases not matched to a gene; V was cut back by 3 bases and J by 3 bases. The CDR3, as DNA: TGTGCCAGCTCACCCTCTAGGGGCGAGCGGGGAGTAGGTACAGATACGCAGTATTTT. This translates into CASSPSRGERGVGTDTQYF. The variable domain in full, completed from reference TRBV18 and TRBJ2-3, reads NAGVMQNPRHLVRRRGQEARLRCSPMKGHSHVYWYRQLPEEGLKFMVYLQKENIIDESGMPKERFSAEFPKEGPSILRIQQVVRGDSAAYFCASSPSRGERGVGTDTQYFGPGTRLTVL.

J is TRBJ1-2 and V is TRBV28; 9 bases line up with TRBD1. CDR3 length equals 17 residues. Trimming removed 3 bases from V and 3 bases from J; junction bases left unmatched: 11. Germline CDR1 and CDR2: MDHEN and SYDVKM. CDR3 sequence: CASSLVLFDRGDYGYTF. In nucleotides, the CDR3 is TGTGCCAGCAGTTTGGTCCTATTCGACAGGGGGGACTATGGCTACACCTTC.

This clone was picked up one time. V usage is TRBV6-5 and J usage is TRBJ1-1; TRBD1 aligns across 7 bases. V lost 4 bases and J lost 5; bases outside the gene matches: 4. CDR1 and CDR2 from the germline V gene are MNHEY and SVGAGI. The CDR3 covers 13 residues. The CDR3 sequence is CASSFDRVTEAFF. In DNA form, the CDR3 reads TGTGCCAGCAGTTTCGACAGGGTGACTGAAGCTTTCTTT.

V and J are TRBV11-1 and TRBJ2-2; the match to TRBD2 covers 9 bases. The CDR3 length is 16 residues. Germline V gives CDR1 SGHAT, CDR2 FQDESV (reference sequence). The junction had 9 bases not matched to a gene; V was cut back by 3 bases and J by 7 bases. CDR3 in amino acids: CASSLFASGASGELFF. CDR3 nucleotides: TGTGCCAGCAGCTTGTTCGCTAGCGGGGCCAGCGGGGAGCTGTTTTTT.

The chain recombines TRBV5-6 with TRBJ1-1; D is undetermined. The CDR3 contains 14 residues. V was shortened by 0 bases and J by 4 bases, with 10 bases between the two germline ends. CDR1 SGHDT and CDR2 YYEEEE come from the germline V gene. The CDR3 sequence is CASSLATWITEAFF. The CDR3 region has the DNA TGTGCCAGCAGCTTGGCTACCTGGATCACTGAAGCTTTCTTT.

The chain joins TRBV5-1 to TRBJ2-3, with D possibly being TRBD1 or TRBD2 (6 bases each). CDR1 SGHRS and CDR2 YFSETQ come from the germline V gene. The CDR3 spans 12 residues. V lost 2 bases to trimming and J lost 8 bases, with 9 bases between them. CDR3 loop: CASSFKGGTQYF. Here the CDR3 DNA reads TGCGCCAGCAGCTTTAAGGGGGGTACGCAGTATTTT.

The chain joins TRBV28 to TRBJ1-1; D is unresolved. CDR1 is MDHEN, CDR2 SYDVKM, per germline. CDR3 length equals 11 residues. With 4 bases removed from V and 3 bases from J, the gap between germline ends came to 3 bases. The CDR3 DNA follows: TGTGCCAGCAGTTGGTACACTGAAGCTTTCTTT. Amino acids: CASSWYTEAFF.

This clone has just a few counts. The chain combines TRBV7-2 with TRBJ1-1; no clear D. Germline V gene data show CDR1 as SGHTA and CDR2 as FQGNSA. The ends were cut back, 1 base at V and 4 bases at J, with 7 bases in the middle. This CDR3 has 13 residues. CDR3 DNA sequence: TGTGCCAGCAGCTTAGGGCCGGCCACTGAAGCTTTCTTT. Translating gives CASSLGPATEAFF.

The chain has TRBV5-6 and TRBJ2-4; the D call may be TRBD1 or TRBD2 (6 bases each). This CDR3 comprises 14 residues. The germline V gene encodes CDR1 SGHDT and CDR2 YYEEEE. The ends were cut back, 1 base at V and 7 bases at J, with 12 bases in the middle. The DNA for the CDR3 is TGTGCCAGCAGCTTGTTCTCCGGGGGCAACATTCAGTACTTC. Encoded protein: CASSLFSGGNIQYF.

In this sample, this clone turned up a few times. The chain joins TRBV27 to TRBJ2-7; 8 bases align to TRBD2. Germline values: CDR1 MNHEY, CDR2 SMNVEV (reference sequence). After removal of 10 bases from V and 2 bases from J, the junction contained 7 bases not matched to a gene. CDR3 size: 13 residues. The DNA of the CDR3 is TGTGCCATAATATGCGGGGGGACCTACGAGCAGTACTTC. Translated: CAIICGGTYEQYF.

This rearrangement joins TRBV4-1 to TRBJ1-1, with unresolved D. V lost 2 bases, J lost 1 base, and 17 bases lay in between. Per germline, CDR1 MGHRA and CDR2 YSYEKL. CDR3 length: 17 residues. The CDR3 loop reads CASSQSPRTFGNTEAFF. CDR3 coding DNA: TGCGCCAGCAGCCAAAGCCCGCGGACGTTCGGGAACACTGAAGCTTTCTTT.

V is TRBV19 and J is TRBJ2-7; 9 nucleotides match TRBD1. The CDR3 consists of 14 residues. V shed 4 bases and J 6 bases; nucleotides not matched to a gene: 7. The germline gives CDR1 LNHDA, CDR2 SQIVND (reference sequence). The DNA for the CDR3 is TGTGCCAGTAGTAACCGGGACAGGGTAGGCGAGCAGTACTTC. Protein sequence: CASSNRDRVGEQYF.

Comments on this clone: The sample contains more than one DNA sequence encoding this CDR3. The DNA for the CDR3 is TGTGCCACCGTGGGGGCTCCCCACTACGAGCAGTACTTC. Amino acids: CATVGAPHYEQYF. The J gene is TRBJ2-7, the V gene TRBV27, with D possibly TRBD1 on 6 matching bases. There are 13 residues in the CDR3. Germline V gene lookup returns CDR1 MNHEY and CDR2 SMNVEV (reference sequence). V lost 10 bases to trimming and J lost 3 bases, with 16 bases between them.

This clone was picked up one time. V usage is TRBV5-1 and J usage is TRBJ2-7, with 8 bases that match TRBD2. There are 18 residues in the CDR3. The germline gives CDR1 SGHRS, CDR2 YFSETQ. V gave up 4 bases and J gave up 0 bases; unmatched junction bases: 15. The CDR3 nucleotides read TGCGCCAGCAGCCCGGGAGGGGACGGGGGGCCCAGCTCCTACGAGCAGTACTTC. Its translation: CASSPGGDGGPSSYEQYF.

The V call is TRBV5-1, the J call TRBJ2-1; 9 bases align to TRBD2. Trimming cost V 4 bases and J 10 bases; bases outside gene matches: 18. The germline CDR1 and CDR2 sequences are SGHRS and YFSETQ. This CDR3 has 17 amino acids. This CDR3 reads CASSRDGERGARKEQFF. The CDR3 coding sequence is TGCGCCAGCAGCCGCGATGGAGAGCGGGGGGCGAGAAAGGAGCAGTTCTTC. Full variable domain (rest looked up from reference TRBV5-1 and TRBJ2-1): KAGVTQTPRYLIKTRGQQVTLSCSPISGHRSVSWYQQTPGQGLQFLFEYFSETQRNKGNFPGRFSGRQFSNSRSEMNVSTLELGDSALYLCASSRDGERGARKEQFFGPGTRLTVL.

This clone was detected once. The chain employs TRBV5-1 and TRBJ2-3; TRBD1 aligns across 10 bases. After removal of 2 bases from V and 5 bases from J, the junction contained 2 bases not matched to a gene. The CDR3 sequence is 14 residues long. CDR1 is SGHRS, CDR2 YFSETQ, per germline. Here the CDR3 DNA reads TGCGCCAGCAGCTTCGGGACAGGGGAAGATACGCAGTATTTT. It codes for CASSFGTGEDTQYF.

The V and J genes are TRBV19 and TRBJ1-6; D not certain. Germline V lookup: CDR1 LNHDA, CDR2 SQIVND (reference sequence). V was shortened by 3 bases and J by 0 bases, with 6 bases between the two germline ends. This CDR3 has 15 amino acids. Here the CDR3 DNA reads TGTGCCAGTAGTATTGGGGACTCCTATAATTCACCCCTCCACTTT. It is translated as CASSIGDSYNSPLHF.

The chain combines TRBV6-4 with TRBJ2-1; TRBD1 aligns across 10 bases. The V and J ends lost 6 bases and 7 bases, in that order; junction bases with no gene match: 9. This CDR3 spans 15 amino acids. The germline V gene has CDR1 MRHNA and CDR2 SNTAGT. The CDR3 coding sequence is TGTGCCAGCAGCCCGGGACAGGGGAAGATGAATGAGCAGTTCTTC. Its protein is CASSPGQGKMNEQFF.

The chain couples TRBV29-1 to TRBJ1-2, with a possible D match to TRBD1 (6 bases). Trimming stripped 3 bases from V and 9 bases from J, with 14 bases between. Germline V lookup: CDR1 SQVTM, CDR2 ANQGSEA. This CDR3 has 12 amino acids. CDR3 nucleotides: TGCAGCGTTGACTACAGGGAGGGGAGCTACACCTTC. Translated: CSVDYREGSYTF.

V usage is TRBV14 and J usage is TRBJ1-1; the D is unclear. The CDR3 extends over 13 amino acids. The germline gives CDR1 SGHDN, CDR2 FVKESK. With 2 bases removed from V and 1 base from J, the gap between germline ends came to 5 bases. CDR3 DNA: TGTGCCAGCAGCCAATACCAGAACACTGAAGCTTTCTTT. It translates to CASSQYQNTEAFF.

This chain links TRBV7-2 with TRBJ1-5; TRBD1 is a possible D gene (6 bases). The V and J ends lost 5 bases and 3 bases respectively, with 20 bases between them. The CDR3 is 17 amino acids. Per the germline V gene, CDR1 is SGHTA and CDR2 is FQGNSA. CDR3 amino acids: CASSQGTLGSLNQPQHF. The CDR3 nucleotides are TGTGCCAGCAGCCAAGGGACATTAGGGTCCCTCAATCAGCCCCAGCATTTT.

The chain is built from TRBV2 and TRBJ1-1; no firm D call. The germline V and J ends were trimmed by 7 bases and 3 bases, with 6 bases remaining between them. The CDR3 has 11 residues. The germline V gene encodes CDR1 SNHLY and CDR2 FYNNEI. This CDR3 reads CASTLYTEAFF. In nucleotides, the CDR3 is TGTGCCAGCACGTTGTACACTGAAGCTTTCTTT.

V and J are TRBV15 and TRBJ2-5; the D gene could be TRBD1 or TRBD2 (5 bases each). V was cut by 3 bases and J by 5 bases, with 16 bases left in between. The CDR3 runs 15 residues. Per germline, CDR1 LNHNV and CDR2 YYDKDF (reference sequence). CDR3 in amino acids: CATSRTGLLSETQYF. Written as DNA, the CDR3 is TGTGCCACCAGCAGGACGGGGCTTTTATCTGAGACCCAGTACTTC.

The V call is TRBV4-1, the J call TRBJ2-1; D is possibly TRBD1 (6 bases). The CDR3 loop spans 16 amino acids. Germline CDR1 reads MGHRA; CDR2 reads YSYEKL. The ends were cut back, 1 base at V and 4 bases at J, with 14 bases in the middle. The DNA for the CDR3 is TGCGCCAGCAGCCAAGTTGGACAGACGATTTACAATGAGCAGTTCTTC. Protein: CASSQVGQTIYNEQFF.

V is TRBV5-1 and J is TRBJ1-4; D is unresolved. The germline V gene has CDR1 SGHRS and CDR2 YFSETQ. CDR3 size: 15 residues. V shed 4 bases and J shed 8 bases, with 18 bases lying between them. The CDR3 sequence: CASSRALEKGEKLFF. CDR3 bases: TGCGCCAGCAGCCGCGCCCTAGAAAAAGGGGAAAAACTGTTTTTT. Using reference TRBV5-1 and TRBJ1-4 for the parts outside the CDR3, the full variable domain is KAGVTQTPRYLIKTRGQQVTLSCSPISGHRSVSWYQQTPGQGLQFLFEYFSETQRNKGNFPGRFSGRQFSNSRSEMNVSTLELGDSALYLCASSRALEKGEKLFFGSGTQLSVL.